The T cell receptor (beta chain) described here comes from a study of T cell changes during pregnancy in multiple sclerosis. Data came from immunoSEQ multiplex PCR; TCRdb stores just in-frame clones and leaves some out. The sample contains around 130,000 clones, 90% to 95% of which appear only once. This CDR3 is built from 15 residues. The germline V gene has CDR1 MNHNS and CDR2 SASEGT. Trimming at V came to 4 bases and at J to 5 bases, leaving 6 bases not matched to a gene. This TCR came from a female donor with multiple sclerosis, enrolled in a pregnancy study. Sequencing was performed on peripheral blood, taken before pregnancy. The chain couples TRBV6-1 to TRBJ2-1, with 9 bases matching TRBD2. The CDR3 region has the DNA TGTGCCAGCAGTGGCCAGGGACTAGCAGACAATGAGCAGTTCTTC. Protein: CASSGQGLADNEQFF.